A selection of T cell receptor beta chains follows, all from one sample in a study of blood T cell repertoires in COVID-19. The protocol was immunoSEQ multiplex PCR, while the TCRdb copy is restricted to in-frame clones and leaves out a portion. The sample includes 150,000 or so clones, 91% of them seen just once. Material: peripheral blood. These receptors all stem from a man in his fifties or sixties with acute or convalescent COVID-19. Each CDR3 is given with its conserved first and last residue. The order of the fields is J gene, D gene, V gene, clone size, CDR3 DNA, CDR3 protein. The D gene is left open where the match is weak. Part of the rows lack a size; the others show once, few, many or a class for expanded clones.

J: TRBJ1-6; D: -; V: TRBV6-5; size: -; DNA: TGTGCCAGCAGTTACTCAGGGAGTGGGCGCTCACCCCTCCACTTT; CDR3: CASSYSGSGRSPLHF
J: TRBJ1-1; D: -; V: TRBV7-2; size: -; DNA: TGTGCCAGCAGCCTAATCAAGAACACTGAAGCTTTCTTT; CDR3: CASSLIKNTEAFF
J: TRBJ2-2; D: TRBD2; V: TRBV3-1/TRBV3-2; size: many; DNA: TGTGCCAGCAGCCTTAGCGGGGTAGGGGAGCTGTTTTTT; CDR3: CASSLSGVGELFF
J: TRBJ1-3; D: -; V: TRBV19; size: once; DNA: TGTGCCAGTTGGACATCGGCCTTCTCTGGAAACACCATATATTTT; CDR3: CASWTSAFSGNTIYF
J: TRBJ2-3; D: -; V: TRBV11-2; size: -; DNA: TGTGCCAGCAGCTTAGGTAGAGCAGATACGCAGTATTTT; CDR3: CASSLGRADTQYF
J: TRBJ2-2; D: TRBD2; V: TRBV19; size: -; DNA: TGTGCCAGTAGTATGCTGGGCGGGGGTTTCGACACCGGGGAGCTGTTTTTT; CDR3: CASSMLGGGFDTGELFF
J: TRBJ2-3; D: TRBD2; V: TRBV28; size: once; DNA: TGTGCCAGCAGCCAGACTAGCGGGAGGGCCGAGGGCACAGATACGCAGTATTTT; CDR3: CASSQTSGRAEGTDTQYF
J: TRBJ1-1; D: TRBD1; V: TRBV3-1/TRBV3-2; size: -; DNA: TGTGCCAGCAGCCAACGGCGCGACAGGGAGAACACTGAAGCTTTCTTT; CDR3: CASSQRRDRENTEAFF
J: TRBJ1-2; D: -; V: TRBV3-1/TRBV3-2; size: few; DNA: TGTGCCAGCAGCCAACAGGGCTTCTATGGCTACACCTTC; CDR3: CASSQQGFYGYTF
J: TRBJ1-1; D: -; V: TRBV7-9; size: -; DNA: TGTGCCAGCAGCGAAAAAGGGGTAAACACTGAAGCTTTCTTT; CDR3: CASSEKGVNTEAFF
J: TRBJ2-1; D: -; V: TRBV6-2/TRBV6-3; size: -; DNA: TGTGCCAGCAGTTACTCCCCCGTCTGGGGGGTCTACAATGAGCAGTTCTTC; CDR3: CASSYSPVWGVYNEQFF
J: TRBJ2-2; D: -; V: TRBV6-6; size: once; DNA: TGTGCCAGCAGTTACTCCGTGGGCGCCGGGGAGCTGTTTTTT; CDR3: CASSYSVGAGELFF
J: TRBJ1-2; D: TRBD1; V: TRBV28; size: -; DNA: TGTGCCAGCAGTCTCTGGACAGGGGGACTTGGGGGCTACACCTTC; CDR3: CASSLWTGGLGGYTF
J: TRBJ1-4; D: TRBD1; V: TRBV28; size: -; DNA: TGTGCCAGCAGTTTTGAGGGGGCGGGGGAAAAACTGTTTTTT; CDR3: CASSFEGAGEKLFF
J: TRBJ2-1; D: TRBD2; V: TRBV10-1; size: once; DNA: TGCGCCAGCAGTGAGGGGACTAGCGGCTACAATGAGCAGTTCTTC; CDR3: CASSEGTSGYNEQFF
J: TRBJ1-5; D: -; V: TRBV19; size: -; DNA: TGTGCCAGTAGTATTGGCATCACTAGCAATCAGCCCCAGCATTTT; CDR3: CASSIGITSNQPQHF
J: TRBJ2-1; D: TRBD2; V: TRBV5-4; size: -; DNA: TGTGCCAGCAGCTTGTTTAGGACTAGCGGTCCATCTGGGCAGTTCTTC; CDR3: CASSLFRTSGPSGQFF
J: TRBJ1-5; D: -; V: TRBV19; size: -; DNA: TGTGCCAGTAGTCGACAGCCTTCTAGCAATCAGCCCCAGCATTTT; CDR3: CASSRQPSSNQPQHF
J: TRBJ1-1; D: -; V: TRBV18; size: -; DNA: TGTGCCAGCTCACCTGCAGGATCCGACACTGAAGCTTTCTTT; CDR3: CASSPAGSDTEAFF
J: TRBJ1-2; D: TRBD1; V: TRBV5-1; size: -; DNA: TGCGCCAGCAGTCCGGACAGGCCCTATGGCTACACCTTC; CDR3: CASSPDRPYGYTF
J: TRBJ2-5; D: -; V: TRBV13; size: once; DNA: TGTGCCAGCAGCCCCCGGGACTTCGCGAAGACCCAGTACTTC; CDR3: CASSPRDFAKTQYF
J: TRBJ2-7; D: TRBD1; V: TRBV6-5; size: -; DNA: TGTGCCACTGGACAGGGGGACTACGAGCAGTACTTC; CDR3: CATGQGDYEQYF
J: TRBJ1-2; D: TRBD1; V: TRBV19; size: -; DNA: TGTGCCAGTAGTGCAAGACAGGGAAACTATGGCTACACCTTC; CDR3: CASSARQGNYGYTF
J: TRBJ1-5; D: TRBD1; V: TRBV24-1; size: -; DNA: TGTGCCACCGCACAGGGGGAGAGCAATCAGCCCCAGCATTTT; CDR3: CATAQGESNQPQHF
J: TRBJ1-2; D: -; V: TRBV9; size: once; DNA: TGTGCCAGCAGCGTAGACGGAGATGGCTACACCTTC; CDR3: CASSVDGDGYTF
J: TRBJ2-5; D: TRBD2; V: TRBV11-2; size: -; DNA: TGTGCCAGCAGCTTACCTAGCGGGGTACAAGAGACCCAGTACTTC; CDR3: CASSLPSGVQETQYF
J: TRBJ1-6; D: TRBD1; V: TRBV5-1; size: -; DNA: TGCGCCAGCAGCTTGGCCGGAGGGGGCGGCTCCTATAATTCACCCCTCCACTTT; CDR3: CASSLAGGGGSYNSPLHF
J: TRBJ2-2; D: TRBD1; V: TRBV6-2/TRBV6-3; size: -; DNA: TGTGCCAGCAGCCCGCTATGGACAGGGCCTTACACCGGGGAGCTGTTTTTT; CDR3: CASSPLWTGPYTGELFF
J: TRBJ1-1; D: TRBD1; V: TRBV10-1; size: -; DNA: TGCGCCAGCAGTGGCCCGGGACAGGTGGACACTGAAGCTTTCTTT; CDR3: CASSGPGQVDTEAFF
J: TRBJ1-2; D: TRBD1; V: TRBV18; size: -; DNA: TGTGCCAGCTCACCTGGACAGGGCGACCCTTATGGCTACACCTTC; CDR3: CASSPGQGDPYGYTF
J: TRBJ2-3; D: TRBD1; V: TRBV28; size: -; DNA: TGTGCCAGCAGTATTCGACAGGGTGGCACAGATACGCAGTATTTT; CDR3: CASSIRQGGTDTQYF
J: TRBJ2-1; D: TRBD1; V: TRBV30; size: -; DNA: TGTGCCTGGAGTCAGGCAGGGGGATACAATGAGCAGTTCTTC; CDR3: CAWSQAGGYNEQFF